The entry below gives a single TCR beta chain sequence along with its context. Germline values: CDR1 SGHRS, CDR2 YFSETQ. The CDR3 has 14 amino acids. V shed 5 bases, J shed 0 bases, and the junction held 4 bases outside the gene matches. The source of the sample is a study of blood T cell repertoires in COVID-19. On the study more broadly: Whether acute or convalescent, the COVID-19 samples came from the United States, Italy and Spain. T cells, B-cell-depleted T cells, or PBMCs provided the cDNA or gDNA that served as material.

Per the original data handling: Reference gene primer amplification in the assay estimated nucleated cell counts. Using immunoSEQ multiplex PCR, the repertoire was profiled, and TCRdb retains in-frame clones only, with some absent. Clone size and V and J calls were adopted from that table, with D and trimming inferred from the DNA. The repertoire holds fewer than 150,000 clones, with around nine tenths as singletons. Sequenced sample: peripheral blood. The sequence derives from a man aged 45-65 years with active or convalescent COVID-19. The V and J genes are TRBV5-1 and TRBJ1-1, with 7 bases that match TRBD1. CDR3 amino acids: CASRKGQLNTEAFF. The CDR3 DNA follows: TGCGCCAGCAGAAAGGGACAGCTGAACACTGAAGCTTTCTTT. Full variable domain (missing parts from reference TRBV5-1 and TRBJ1-1): KAGVTQTPRYLIKTRGQQVTLSCSPISGHRSVSWYQQTPGQGLQFLFEYFSETQRNKGNFPGRFSGRQFSNSRSEMNVSTLELGDSALYLCASRKGQLNTEAFFGQGTRLTVV.